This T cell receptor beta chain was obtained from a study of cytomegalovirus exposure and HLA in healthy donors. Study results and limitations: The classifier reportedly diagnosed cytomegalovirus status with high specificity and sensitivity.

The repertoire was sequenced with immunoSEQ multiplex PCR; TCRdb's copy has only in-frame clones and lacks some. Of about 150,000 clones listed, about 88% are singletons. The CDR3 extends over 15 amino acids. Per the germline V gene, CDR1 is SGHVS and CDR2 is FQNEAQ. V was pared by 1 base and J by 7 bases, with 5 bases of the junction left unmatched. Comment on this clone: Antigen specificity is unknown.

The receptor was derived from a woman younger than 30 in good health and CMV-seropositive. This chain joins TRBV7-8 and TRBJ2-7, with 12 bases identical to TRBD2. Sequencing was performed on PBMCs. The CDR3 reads CASSLGLAGDREQYF. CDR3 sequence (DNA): TGTGCCAGCAGCTTAGGACTAGCGGGAGATCGGGAGCAGTACTTC.